This paragraph covers one T cell receptor (beta chain) sequence. Its cognate antigen is unknown. CDR1 is MNHNY, CDR2 SVGAGI, per germline (reference sequence). This CDR3 has 13 residues. With 10 bases clipped from V and 6 bases from J, the junction kept 7 bases outside the gene matches. Time point of the sample: blood 2 weeks post-SBRT. Treatment indicated: 15 Gy SBRT to primary tumor, nephrectomy 4 weeks later. The sample belongs to a study of radiation and T cells in renal cell carcinoma. Notes on the study in general: No pretreatment tumor biopsies were available for baseline clonotypes.

The repertoire was sequenced with immunoSEQ multiplex PCR; TCRdb's copy has only in-frame clones and lacks some. The sample holds approximately 49,000 clones, 75% to 85% seen once. Here the sequenced sample was blood, taken from a patient whose treatment included radiotherapy and nephrectomy. This receptor was identified in a woman in her 70s with renal cell carcinoma. The V and J genes are TRBV6-6 and TRBJ1-5, with TRBD1 matching 9 bases. In nucleotides, the CDR3 is TGTGCCACCGCGACAGGGGGACTTCAGCCCCAGCATTTT. This sequence encodes CATATGGLQPQHF.